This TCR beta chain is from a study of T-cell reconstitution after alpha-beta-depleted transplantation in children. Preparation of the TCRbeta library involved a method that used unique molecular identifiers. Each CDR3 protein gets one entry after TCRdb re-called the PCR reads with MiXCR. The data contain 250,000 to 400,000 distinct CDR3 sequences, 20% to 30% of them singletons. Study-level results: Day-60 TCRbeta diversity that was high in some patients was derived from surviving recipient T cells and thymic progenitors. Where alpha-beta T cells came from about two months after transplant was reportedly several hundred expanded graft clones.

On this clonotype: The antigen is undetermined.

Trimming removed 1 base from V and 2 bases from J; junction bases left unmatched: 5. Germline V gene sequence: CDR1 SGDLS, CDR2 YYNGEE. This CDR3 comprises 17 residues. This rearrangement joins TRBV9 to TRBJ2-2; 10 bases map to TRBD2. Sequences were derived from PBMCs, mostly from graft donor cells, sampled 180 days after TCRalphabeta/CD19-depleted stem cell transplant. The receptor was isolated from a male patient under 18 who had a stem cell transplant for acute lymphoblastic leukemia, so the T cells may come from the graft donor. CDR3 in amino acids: CASSVQPSGRNTGELFF. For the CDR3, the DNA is TGTGCCAGCAGCGTACAACCTAGCGGGAGAAACACCGGGGAGCTGTTTTTT.